Following are 3 T cell receptor beta chains from one sample sequenced in a study of radiotherapy plus CTLA-4 blockade in lung cancer. Clones were read by immunoSEQ multiplex PCR, and TCRdb kept only the in-frame ones, dropping some. The sample has about 43,000 clones; over 60% are singletons. Sample: peripheral blood, taken from a patient treated with radiotherapy plus ipilimumab. These TCRs come from a human donor with non-small cell lung cancer who had a partial response to radiotherapy plus ipilimumab.

V is TRBV15 and J is TRBJ1-1; D gene ambiguous. This CDR3 contains 13 residues. From germline, CDR1 is LNHNV and CDR2 YYDKDF (reference sequence). V was trimmed by 0 bases and J by 7 bases, leaving 9 bases between them. The CDR3 reads CATSRDWASEAFF. CDR3 nucleotides: TGTGCCACCAGCAGAGATTGGGCCAGTGAAGCTTTCTTT.

V gene TRBV5-8 combines with J gene TRBJ2-1; 12 bases line up with TRBD2. Germline CDR1 reads SGHTS; CDR2 reads YDEGEE. The CDR3 totals 16 residues. J gave up 10 bases and V 3 bases, and 11 bases lay outside the gene matches. The CDR3 spells CASSSGLAGPHGEQFF. The CDR3 DNA sequence: TGTGCCAGCAGCTCCGGACTAGCGGGACCCCACGGGGAGCAGTTCTTC.

The table lists this clone with a count of one. This chain's CDR3 is CASSHRGGQGITNEQYF. As DNA, the CDR3 is TGTGCCAGCAGCCATAGAGGGGGACAGGGGATTACGAACGAGCAGTACTTC. The V call is TRBV7-2, the J call TRBJ2-7; TRBD1 aligns across 10 bases. CDR1 and CDR2 from the germline V gene are SGHTA and FQGNSA. The CDR3 loop spans 17 amino acids. Trimming at V came to 5 bases and at J to 5 bases, leaving 15 bases not matched to a gene.